Listed below are T cell receptor beta chains from one sample, sequenced in a study of Tregs in tolerant kidney transplant recipients. Sequencing was performed with immunoSEQ multiplex PCR; in TCRdb, only in-frame clones are kept and a portion is missing. The sample shows some 250,000 clones, about 80% of them seen only once. Sequencing was performed on CD4+ T cells from blood. The source of these receptors is a human donor in good health. CDR3s include the opening cysteine and the closing phenylalanine or tryptophan. Each record gives: CDR3 protein, CDR3 DNA, clone size, J gene, V gene, D gene, CDR3 length. The D gene is left open where the match is weak. Size values are once, few and many counts, or a class for expanded clones, and some rows have none.

CASSRYHANTGELFF | TGTGCCAGCAGCCGCTACCACGCGAACACCGGGGAGCTGTTTTTT | - | TRBJ2-2 | TRBV6-5 | - | 15
CASSLALGTGGYEQYF | TGTGCCAGCAGCTTGGCCCTCGGGACAGGGGGCTACGAGCAGTACTTC | - | TRBJ2-7 | TRBV5-4 | TRBD1 | 16
CASSKMGQGAPNEQFF | TGTGCCAGCTCCAAAATGGGACAGGGGGCTCCCAATGAGCAGTTCTTC | - | TRBJ2-1 | TRBV18 | TRBD1 | 16
CASISGGYYEQYF | TGTGCCAGCATTAGCGGGGGGTACTACGAGCAGTACTTC | - | TRBJ2-7 | TRBV2 | TRBD2 | 13
CASSPTGTGAWYEQYF | TGTGCCAGCAGTCCGACCGGGACAGGGGCTTGGTACGAGCAGTACTTC | - | TRBJ2-7 | TRBV5-4 | TRBD1 | 16
CASSTLVGETGELFF | TGTGCCAGCAGCACCTTGGTGGGGGAGACCGGGGAGCTGTTTTTT | - | TRBJ2-2 | TRBV5-4 | - | 15
CASINMATEAFF | TGTGCCAGCATAAACATGGCCACTGAAGCTTTCTTT | - | TRBJ1-1 | TRBV6-5 | - | 12
CASSPGLEGTEAFF | TGTGCCAGCTCACCGGGACTTGAGGGGACTGAAGCTTTCTTT | - | TRBJ1-1 | TRBV18 | - | 14
CASSRGQSEKLFF | TGTGCCAGCAGCCGCGGACAGAGTGAAAAACTGTTTTTT | - | TRBJ1-4 | TRBV27 | - | 13
CASSLLRGSGTDTQYF | TGCGCCAGCAGCTTGTTAAGGGGCTCTGGGACAGATACGCAGTATTTT | - | TRBJ2-3 | TRBV5-1 | - | 16
CASKFGTGLLGTEAFF | TGTGCCAGTAAATTCGGGACAGGTCTTTTGGGCACTGAAGCTTTCTTT | - | TRBJ1-1 | TRBV19 | TRBD1 | 16
CASSHRPSESNQPQHF | TGCGCCAGCAGCCACCGTCCTTCCGAAAGCAATCAGCCCCAGCATTTT | - | TRBJ1-5 | TRBV4-1 | - | 16
CASVWGSGNTIYF | TGTGCCAGCGTCTGGGGATCTGGAAACACCATATATTTT | few | TRBJ1-3 | TRBV2 | - | 13
CASSLDYLGYTF | TGTGCCAGCAGCTTGGATTATCTTGGCTACACCTTC | - | TRBJ1-2 | TRBV5-4 | - | 12
CASSLGPRGVTDTQYF | TGTGCCAGCAGCCTAGGCCCCAGGGGAGTCACAGATACGCAGTATTTT | - | TRBJ2-3 | TRBV9 | - | 16
CASSERASLPALRNEKLFF | TGTGCCAGCAGTGAAAGGGCCTCCTTACCTGCACTGCGTAATGAAAAACTGTTTTTT | few | TRBJ1-4 | TRBV2 | - | 19
CATKSFTGMNTEAFF | TGTGCCACCAAATCTTTTACAGGGATGAACACTGAAGCTTTCTTT | - | TRBJ1-1 | TRBV6-5 | - | 15
CASSRTGDSYEQYF | TGTGCCAGCTCAAGGACTGGGGACTCCTACGAGCAGTACTTC | - | TRBJ2-7 | TRBV18 | - | 14
CASSLGDVSNQPQHF | TGTGCCAGCAGCTTGGGGGACGTTAGCAATCAGCCCCAGCATTTT | - | TRBJ1-5 | TRBV5-8 | - | 15
CASSPGQGVAGANVLTF | TGTGCCAGTAGTCCGGGACAGGGGGTCGCTGGGGCCAACGTCCTGACTTTC | - | TRBJ2-6 | TRBV19 | TRBD1 | 17
CASSLLAGPSDEQFF | TGTGCCAGCAGCCTACTAGCGGGACCTTCCGATGAGCAGTTCTTC | - | TRBJ2-1 | TRBV7-9 | TRBD2 | 15
CASSSPTGGNTEAFF | TGTGCCAGCAGTTCCCCGACAGGGGGGAACACTGAAGCTTTCTTT | - | TRBJ1-1 | TRBV5-4 | TRBD1 | 15
CASSRDRGLWIPDTQYF | TGTGCCAGCAGCCGGGACAGGGGGCTGTGGATCCCAGATACGCAGTATTTT | - | TRBJ2-3 | TRBV5-4 | TRBD1 | 17
CASSVGGISGNTIYF | TGTGCCAGCAGCGTAGGTGGCATCTCTGGAAACACCATATATTTT | once | TRBJ1-3 | TRBV9 | - | 15
CASSARQGETQYF | TGTGCCAGCAGCGCCAGACAGGGAGAGACCCAGTACTTC | - | TRBJ2-5 | TRBV9 | TRBD1 | 13
CAYLQGGRGLDNEQFF | TGTGCCTACTTGCAGGGGGGAAGGGGGTTAGACAATGAGCAGTTCTTC | - | TRBJ2-1 | TRBV30 | - | 16
CASSDGGVSEQFF | TGTGCCAGCAGTGATGGTGGGGTCAGTGAGCAGTTCTTC | - | TRBJ2-1 | TRBV25-1 | - | 13
CASSLQRPGANVLTF | TGCGCCAGCAGCTTACAAAGACCTGGGGCCAACGTCCTGACTTTC | - | TRBJ2-6 | TRBV5-1 | - | 15
CASRDTEAFF | TGTGCCAGCCGAGACACTGAAGCTTTCTTT | - | TRBJ1-1 | TRBV27 | - | 10
CSVGGGQSGGAGETQYF | TGCAGCGTTGGAGGCGGCCAGAGCGGGGGCGCGGGAGAGACCCAGTACTTC | - | TRBJ2-5 | TRBV29-1 | TRBD2 | 17
CASSEGQYEQYF | TGTGCCAGCAGTGAAGGACAGTACGAGCAGTACTTC | - | TRBJ2-7 | TRBV6-1 | - | 12
CAWSLGGNTIYF | TGTGCCTGGAGCCTAGGAGGAAACACCATATATTTT | - | TRBJ1-3 | TRBV30 | - | 12
CASSESLGGSYEQYF | TGCGCCAGCAGTGAGTCTCTAGGGGGTAGCTACGAGCAGTACTTC | - | TRBJ2-7 | TRBV10-1 | - | 15
CASSLSRDQPQHF | TGTGCCAGCAGTTTATCCAGGGATCAGCCCCAGCATTTT | - | TRBJ1-5 | TRBV27 | - | 13
CASSSLTGLEAFF | TGCGCCAGCAGCTCCCTTACAGGGCTTGAAGCTTTCTTT | - | TRBJ1-1 | TRBV5-1 | - | 13
CAWSVGRRGVPLHF | TGTGCCTGGAGTGTAGGGCGTCGGGGTGTCCCCCTCCACTTT | few | TRBJ1-6 | TRBV30 | - | 14
CASSKGQGWRTEAFF | TGTGCCAGTAGTAAGGGACAGGGTTGGCGAACTGAAGCTTTCTTT | - | TRBJ1-1 | TRBV19 | TRBD1 | 15